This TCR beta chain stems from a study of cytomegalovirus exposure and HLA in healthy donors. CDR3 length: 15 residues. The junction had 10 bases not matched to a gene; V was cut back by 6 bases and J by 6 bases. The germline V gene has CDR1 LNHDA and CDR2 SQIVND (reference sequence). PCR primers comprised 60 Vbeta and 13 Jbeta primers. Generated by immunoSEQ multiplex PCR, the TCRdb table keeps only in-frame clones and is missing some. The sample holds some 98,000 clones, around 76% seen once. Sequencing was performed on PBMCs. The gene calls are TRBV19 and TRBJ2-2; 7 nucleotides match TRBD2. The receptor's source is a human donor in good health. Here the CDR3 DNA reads TGTGCCAGTAGACGGGGAGGGAGGACCCCCGGGGAGCTGTTTTTT. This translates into CASRRGGRTPGELFF.